These T cell receptor beta chains were read from a single sample in a study of metastatic and nonmetastatic thyroid tumors. TCRdb re-called the PCR reads through MiXCR. Of about 47,000 clones in the sample, around 25% were seen once. The sample taken for sequencing was blood. The receptors were sampled from a male donor with papillary thyroid cancer or a benign thyroid nodule (not recorded which). Some clones in this sample may be carry-over from other donors' samples. The CDR3 runs from the conserved cysteine through the conserved F or W. Each record gives: V gene, J gene, D gene, clone size, CDR3 DNA, CDR3 protein. D genes are given only for firm matches. For some rows the clone size is stated as once, few or many, or as a class when expanded; others skip it.

TRBV19	TRBJ2-5	NA	many	TGTGCCAGTAGTACGGGGACATCGCAAGAGACCCAGTACTTC	CASSTGTSQETQYF
TRBV11-3	TRBJ2-3	NA	many	TGTGCCAGCAGCTTAGGCGGGATCGGTGCAGATACGCAGTATTTT	CASSLGGIGADTQYF
TRBV7-9	TRBJ2-7	TRBD2	many	TGTGCCAGCAGCTTCGCCGGGACTAGCGGGCCACGTGTCTCCTACGAGCAGTACTTC	CASSFAGTSGPRVSYEQYF
TRBV30	TRBJ1-2	NA	medium-sized	TGTGCCTGGAGTGACCGGGCCTTTATTTATGGCTACACCTTC	CAWSDRAFIYGYTF
TRBV11-3	TRBJ2-7	TRBD2	NA	TGTGCCAGCAGCTTGGGACTAGCTTACGAGCAGTACTTC	CASSLGLAYEQYF
TRBV19	TRBJ2-6	NA	many	TGTGCCAGTAGTATAGATCTAGGGGGGGCCAACGTCCTGACTTTC	CASSIDLGGANVLTF
TRBV4-2	TRBJ2-2	NA	medium-sized	TGTGCCAGCAGCCAAGCCCTGTTCGGCGGGGAGCTGTTTTTT	CASSQALFGGELFF
TRBV27	TRBJ1-2	TRBD1	many	TGTGCCAGCAGCCCGCGGACAGGGGTGGAGGGCTACACCTTC	CASSPRTGVEGYTF
TRBV28	TRBJ2-7	NA	medium-sized	TGTGCCAGCAGTCCCCGGACTGGCACCTACGAGCAGTACTTC	CASSPRTGTYEQYF
TRBV2	TRBJ2-7	TRBD2	NA	TGTGCCAGCAGTGTGGGACTAGCGGATAACGAGCAGTACTTC	CASSVGLADNEQYF
TRBV7-9	TRBJ1-3	TRBD1	many	TGTGCCAGCAGCGCATCCACAGGGGCGGGAAACACCATATATTTT	CASSASTGAGNTIYF
TRBV28	TRBJ2-2	NA	many	TGTGCCAGCAGCTGGCAAGGGAGATCGAACACCGGGGAGCTGTTTTTT	CASSWQGRSNTGELFF
TRBV20-1	TRBJ2-3	TRBD2	many	TGCAGTGCTAGAGACCCGACTAGCGGCACAGATACGCAGTATTTT	CSARDPTSGTDTQYF
TRBV18	TRBJ2-2	NA	NA	TGTGCCAGCTCACCACGGGAGATGCGGGCCGGGGAGCTGTTTTTT	CASSPREMRAGELFF
TRBV7-8	TRBJ2-1	TRBD2	NA	TGTGCCAGCAGCAAGACTAGCGGGTCCTACAATGAGCAGTTCTTC	CASSKTSGSYNEQFF
TRBV3-1	TRBJ2-3	TRBD2	many	TGTGCCAGCGTATCGGGACTAGCGGGAACAGATACGCAGTATTTT	CASVSGLAGTDTQYF
TRBV6-4	TRBJ2-3	TRBD2	many	TGTGCCAGCAGTGAAGCGGGAGGCACAGATACGCAGTATTTT	CASSEAGGTDTQYF
TRBV9	TRBJ1-6	NA	many	TGTGCCAGCAGCGGACATACTCAGTCACGGGATTCACCCCTCCACTTT	CASSGHTQSRDSPLHF
TRBV10-3	TRBJ2-7	TRBD2	few	TGTGCCATCAGGAGAGCCGGGACTAGCGAAACCTACGAGCAGTACTTC	CAIRRAGTSETYEQYF
TRBV9	TRBJ2-2	TRBD1	many	TGTGCCAGCAGCTTCGACAGGGTTGACACCGGGGAGCTGTTTTTT	CASSFDRVDTGELFF
TRBV15	TRBJ2-1	TRBD2	many	TGTGCCACCAGCAGGACTAGCGGGAGTTACAATGAGCAGTTCTTC	CATSRTSGSYNEQFF
TRBV30	TRBJ1-2	NA	NA	TGTGCCTGCTCTATAAAAACCCAGGGGAGCGATGGCTACACCTTC	CACSIKTQGSDGYTF
TRBV5-5	TRBJ2-1	TRBD2	NA	TGTGCCAGCAGCTTATTAGCGGGAGTACATGAGCAGTTCTTC	CASSLLAGVHEQFF